Below are 32 T cell receptor beta chains sequenced from a single sample in a study of blood T cell repertoires in COVID-19. This table comes from immunoSEQ multiplex PCR, and its TCRdb copy is limited to in-frame clones, with some not included. Of around 50,000 clones listed, about 88% are singletons. Source material: peripheral blood. Every receptor here comes from a man aged 65 to 79 with active COVID-19.

This clone was observed a single time. CDR3 in DNA: TGTGCCAGCAGGGGGGAGCGGGGAACGAGGAATGAGCAGTTCTTC. Translation: CASRGERGTRNEQFF. The rearrangement uses TRBV6-5 and TRBJ2-1; 7 bases match TRBD2. This CDR3 region has 15 residues. The ends lost 6 bases at V and 7 bases at J; junction bases unmatched: 12. CDR1 and CDR2 from the germline V gene are MNHEY and SVGAGI.

This clone is a singleton in its sample. The J gene is TRBJ1-3, the V gene TRBV9; D may be TRBD1 (5 bases). Trimming removed 0 bases at V and 2 bases at J, with 12 bases between. The CDR3 loop spans 16 amino acids. Looked up from germline, CDR1 is SGDLS and CDR2 is YYNGEE. The CDR3 DNA follows: TGTGCCAGCAGCGTAGGCGGGGTAGGGGCTGGAAACACCATATATTTT. It is translated as CASSVGGVGAGNTIYF.

The chain recombines TRBV4-1 with TRBJ2-5, with a possible D match to TRBD1 (6 bases). CDR1 MGHRA and CDR2 YSYEKL come from the germline V gene. The CDR3 extends over 16 amino acids. V lost 1 base, J lost 2 bases, and 14 bases lay in between. CDR3: CASSQVFGTPQETQYF. CDR3 sequence (DNA): TGCGCCAGCAGCCAAGTATTCGGGACACCTCAAGAGACCCAGTACTTC.

CDR3 sequence: CASSQDLWEWDTQYF. The CDR3 DNA reads as TGTGCCAGCAGCCAAGATTTGTGGGAGTGGGATACGCAGTATTTT. The rearrangement joins TRBV4-2 to TRBJ2-3; weak D call: TRBD2 (5 bases). Trimming took 0 bases from V and 6 from J, leaving 13 bases between them. This CDR3 comprises 15 residues. Germline V gives CDR1 LGHNA, CDR2 YNFKEQ.

In its sample, this clone was seen a few times. The CDR3 reads CAWSMSPMNTEAFF. The CDR3 DNA reads TGTGCCTGGAGTATGAGCCCCATGAACACTGAAGCTTTCTTT. The chain joins TRBV30 to TRBJ1-1; D gene unclear. The CDR3 totals 14 residues. The V end lost 2 bases, the J end lost 0 bases, and 10 bases lay between the germline ends. Germline V gene lookup returns CDR1 GTSNPN and CDR2 SVGIG (reference sequence).

DNA of the CDR3: TGTGCCAGCAGCGCACCTAGCGTCACCGGGGAGCTGTTTTTT. It translates to CASSAPSVTGELFF. This chain connects TRBV6-5 to TRBJ2-2; tentative D call: TRBD2 (6 bases). The ends were cut back, 6 bases at V and 4 bases at J, with 12 bases in the middle. Germline V gives CDR1 MNHEY, CDR2 SVGAGI. This CDR3 region has 14 residues.

In nucleotides, the CDR3 is TGCGCCAGCAGCCAAGATAGTGGGGGCTTAAAAGCTTTCTTT. Amino acids: CASSQDSGGLKAFF. The chain recombines TRBV4-3 with TRBJ1-1, with a weak D call TRBD1 (6 bases). The germline V gene has CDR1 LGHNA and CDR2 YSLEER. Trimming stripped 0 bases from V and 9 bases from J, with 14 bases between. The CDR3 is 14 amino acids.

This chain connects TRBV19 to TRBJ2-7; TRBD1 matches at 7 bases. V shed 6 bases, J shed 0 bases, and the junction held 2 bases outside the gene matches. The germline gives CDR1 LNHDA, CDR2 SQIVND (reference sequence). CDR3 size: 13 residues. CDR3 residues: CASRGTASYEQYF. DNA of the CDR3: TGTGCCAGTAGAGGGACAGCCTCCTACGAGCAGTACTTC. The whole variable domain, remainder taken from reference TRBV19 and TRBJ2-7, is DGGITQSPKYLFRKEGQNVTLSCEQNLNHDAMYWYRQDPGQGLRLIYYSQIVNDFQKGDIAEGYSVSREKKESFPLTVTSAQKNPTAFYLCASRGTASYEQYFGPGTRLTVT.

The rearrangement uses TRBV28 and TRBJ1-2; D not certain. This CDR3 is 14 amino acids long. Germline CDR1 MDHEN, CDR2 SYDVKM. V was pared by 7 bases and J by 2 bases, with 14 bases between. The CDR3 bases are TGTGCCAGCACCCTCCAGGCCGTGAACTATGGCTACACCTTC. Translating it yields CASTLQAVNYGYTF.

The chain employs TRBV11-3 and TRBJ2-1; D gene uncertain. V lost 5 bases and J lost 10, with 21 bases in between. The germline V gene encodes CDR1 SGHNT and CDR2 YENEEA. The CDR3 loop spans 15 amino acids. As DNA, the CDR3 is TGTGCCAGCAGCCAGAGGTTGGCCCTCGCCGCCGAGCAGTTCTTC. Translated: CASSQRLALAAEQFF.

This clone was detected only once. The chain employs TRBV7-9 and TRBJ2-5, with D uncertain. Germline values: CDR1 SEHNR, CDR2 FQNEAQ (reference sequence). V gave up 1 base and J gave up 4 bases, with 13 bases separating them. The CDR3 is 15 residues long. The CDR3 DNA follows: TGTGCCAGCAGCTTAGGGGCAGGATACAGAGAGACCCAGTACTTC. Residues: CASSLGAGYRETQYF. The whole variable domain, filled in from reference TRBV7-9 and TRBJ2-5, reads DTGVSQNPRHKITKRGQNVTFRCDPISEHNRLYWYRQTLGQGPEFLTYFQNEAQLEKSRLLSDRFSAERPKGSFSTLEIQRTEQGDSAMYLCASSLGAGYRETQYFGPGTRLLVL.

The chain couples TRBV18 to TRBJ2-7; D is possibly TRBD2 (5 bases). CDR3 length equals 16 residues. CDR1 and CDR2 from the germline V gene are KGHSH and LQKENI. The V end lost 0 bases, the J end lost 5 bases, and 17 bases lay between the germline ends. DNA for the CDR3: TGTGCCAGCTCACCACCGGGAGAACTGAGGAGAGACGAGCAGTACTTC. Translated: CASSPPGELRRDEQYF.

The V gene is TRBV18, the J gene TRBJ2-1, with a tentative D call TRBD1 (5 bases). Trimming removed 3 bases at V and 10 bases at J, with 13 bases between. CDR3 length equals 13 residues. CDR1 and CDR2 from the germline V gene are KGHSH and LQKENI. CDR3 residues: CASSPDTTGEQFF. CDR3 bases: TGTGCCAGCTCACCGGACACCACCGGGGAGCAGTTCTTC.

This chain links TRBV12-3 or TRBV12-4 with TRBJ1-2; possibly TRBD1 for D (5 bases). Trimming stripped 5 bases from V and 4 bases from J, with 11 bases between. The CDR3 loop spans 13 amino acids. CDR3: CASSRRGPYGYTF. The CDR3, as DNA: TGTGCCAGCAGTCGTAGGGGCCCCTATGGCTACACCTTC.

The chain carries TRBV7-2 and TRBJ2-1; TRBD2 is a possible D gene (5 bases). In germline, CDR1 is SGHTA, CDR2 FQGNSA. The CDR3 has 15 amino acids. V dropped 5 bases and J dropped 3 bases, with 14 bases sitting between them. The CDR3 bases are TGTGCCAGCAGCCCTAGTCCGGGAAGCTACAATGAGCAGTTCTTC. This sequence encodes CASSPSPGSYNEQFF.

The chain couples TRBV28 to TRBJ1-2; 7 nucleotides align to TRBD1. Germline-derived CDR1 and CDR2 are MDHEN and SYDVKM. The CDR3 has 16 amino acids. Germline trimming cut 6 bases from V and 7 bases from J; bases unmatched to any gene: 17. The CDR3 region is CASRYAPGTGVGGYTF. The CDR3 DNA reads TGTGCCAGCAGGTACGCCCCGGGAACAGGGGTAGGTGGCTACACCTTC.

This clone was recorded only once. This chain connects TRBV4-1 to TRBJ2-2, with 11 bases aligning to TRBD2. The germline CDR1 and CDR2 sequences are MGHRA and YSYEKL. V shed 3 bases and J 5 bases; nucleotides not matched to a gene: 5. The CDR3 runs to 16 residues. The CDR3 DNA sequence: TGCGCCAGCAGCCAGATCGGACTAGCGGGTACCGGGGAGCTGTTTTTT. As protein: CASSQIGLAGTGELFF.

The V gene is TRBV19, the J gene TRBJ2-1, with D tentatively TRBD1 (5 bases). Germline CDR1 is LNHDA and CDR2 is SQIVND (reference sequence). V was clipped by 6 bases and J by 7 bases, with 13 bases between them. The CDR3 consists of 13 residues. DNA for the CDR3: TGTGCCAGTAGGCCCGACAGTTTAAATGAGCAGTTCTTC. Amino acids: CASRPDSLNEQFF. Based on the CDR3 plus reference TRBV19 and TRBJ2-1, the full variable domain is DGGITQSPKYLFRKEGQNVTLSCEQNLNHDAMYWYRQDPGQGLRLIYYSQIVNDFQKGDIAEGYSVSREKKESFPLTVTSAQKNPTAFYLCASRPDSLNEQFFGPGTRLTVL.

This clone was found once. This chain connects TRBV28 to TRBJ1-2, with 7 nucleotides matching TRBD1. CDR1 and CDR2 from the germline V gene are MDHEN and SYDVKM. V was pared by 1 base and J by 7 bases, with 12 bases of the junction left unmatched. The CDR3 consists of 16 residues. CDR3 region: CASSLLDRDHVSGYTF. The CDR3 DNA reads TGTGCCAGCAGTTTATTAGACAGGGATCACGTATCTGGCTACACCTTC.

The chain combines TRBV6-4 with TRBJ2-7; TRBD2 might be the D (5 bases). This CDR3 contains 12 residues. V was trimmed by 8 bases and J by 5 bases, leaving 13 bases between them. The germline gives CDR1 MRHNA, CDR2 SNTAGT. This CDR3 reads CASQEGKDEQYF. Written as DNA, the CDR3 is TGTGCCAGCCAAGAGGGTAAGGACGAGCAGTACTTC.

The chain is built from TRBV27 and TRBJ2-3; the D gene is possibly TRBD2 (6 bases). CDR3 length equals 15 residues. V was shortened by 6 bases and J by 4 bases, with 17 bases between the two germline ends. Germline V gene lookup returns CDR1 MNHEY and CDR2 SMNVEV (reference sequence). CDR3: CASRPVTGVPDTQYF. The CDR3 DNA sequence: TGTGCCAGCAGGCCAGTCACGGGGGTCCCAGATACGCAGTATTTT.

This chain connects TRBV5-8 to TRBJ2-3, with 8 bases identical to TRBD2. Germline CDR1 is SGHTS and CDR2 is YDEGEE. The CDR3 is 17 amino acids. V dropped 4 bases and J dropped 5; count of bases not matched to a gene: 15. CDR3 in amino acids: CASSLWKTGGGKDTQYF. CDR3 bases: TGTGCCAGCAGCCTTTGGAAGACGGGCGGGGGGAAAGATACGCAGTATTTT.

The chain uses TRBV5-4 and TRBJ2-7, with TRBD1 matching over 10 bases. Germline assignment: CDR1 SGHNT and CDR2 YYREEE (reference sequence). V trimming: 4 bases; J trimming: 3 bases; junction bases outside the gene matches: 7. The CDR3 has 15 amino acids. CDR3 region: CASSLGTGAYYEQYF. CDR3 bases: TGTGCCAGCAGCCTCGGGACAGGGGCTTACTACGAGCAGTACTTC.

V is TRBV7-2 and J is TRBJ2-1; D unresolved. Per germline, CDR1 SGHTA and CDR2 FQGNSA. The CDR3 runs 13 residues. V lost 2 bases, J lost 3 bases, and 5 bases lay in between. CDR3 amino acids: CASSLPNYNEQFF. DNA for the CDR3: TGTGCCAGCAGCTTACCTAACTACAATGAGCAGTTCTTC.

The chain couples TRBV5-4 to TRBJ1-4; tentative D call: TRBD1 (5 bases). Germline V lookup: CDR1 SGHNT, CDR2 YYREEE (reference sequence). The V end lost 3 bases, the J end lost 7 bases, and 16 bases lay between the germline ends. The CDR3 runs to 15 residues. CDR3 amino acids: CASSWGGAASEKLFF. CDR3 DNA: TGTGCCAGCAGCTGGGGGGGTGCTGCAAGTGAAAAACTGTTTTTT. Filled out from reference TRBV5-4 and TRBJ1-4, the complete variable domain reads ETGVTQSPTHLIKTRGQQVTLRCSSQSGHNTVSWYQQALGQGPQFIFQYYREEENGRGNFPPRFSGLQFPNYSSELNVNALELDDSALYLCASSWGGAASEKLFFGSGTQLSVL.

V and J are TRBV18 and TRBJ1-4, with a possible D match to TRBD1 (5 bases). CDR3 size: 15 residues. The V end lost 5 bases, the J end lost 0 bases, and 10 bases lay between the germline ends. The V gene's germline CDR1 is KGHSH and CDR2 LQKENI. CDR3 protein: CASSAGWTTNEKLFF. The CDR3 nucleotides are TGTGCCAGCTCAGCAGGGTGGACAACTAATGAAAAACTGTTTTTT.

The chain links TRBV7-2 to TRBJ1-5; 7 bases align to TRBD1. Germline V gives CDR1 SGHTA, CDR2 FQGNSA. J was trimmed by 8 bases and V by 4 bases; bases with no gene match: 8. This CDR3 has 14 residues. The CDR3 nucleotides are TGTGCCAGCAGCTCAGACAGGGCGAGAGAGCCCCAGCATTTT. Protein: CASSSDRAREPQHF.

V and J are TRBV5-1 and TRBJ2-5; the D is unclear. This CDR3 comprises 13 residues. Germline lookup yields CDR1 SGHRS and CDR2 YFSETQ. Trimming stripped 0 bases from V and 5 bases from J, with 8 bases between. CDR3 loop: CASSLGSEETQYF. DNA of the CDR3: TGCGCCAGCAGCTTGGGGTCCGAGGAGACCCAGTACTTC.

The rearrangement joins TRBV24-1 to TRBJ2-3, with TRBD1 as a possible D gene (6 bases). The CDR3 is 15 residues long. Germline loops: CDR1 KGHDR, CDR2 SFDVKD. Trimming removed 2 bases from V and 4 bases from J, with 12 bases in between. CDR3 in amino acids: CATSDYGRGSDTQYF. The CDR3 DNA is TGTGCCACCAGTGATTACGGCAGGGGTTCAGATACGCAGTATTTT.

The chain is built from TRBV6-2 or TRBV6-3 and TRBJ2-1, with 12 positions matching TRBD2. This CDR3 is 19 amino acids long. With 5 bases clipped from V and 0 bases from J, the junction kept 11 bases outside the gene matches. Germline V lookup: CDR1 MNHEY, CDR2 SVGEGT. The CDR3 here is CASSPGGLAGAISYNEQFF. The CDR3 nucleotides are TGTGCCAGCAGTCCAGGGGGACTAGCGGGTGCAATCTCCTACAATGAGCAGTTCTTC.

This chain connects TRBV10-3 to TRBJ2-7; D is perhaps TRBD2 (5 bases). This CDR3 comprises 20 residues. Trimming cost V 0 bases and J 2 bases, with 26 bases left between them. Germline assignment: CDR1 ENHRY and CDR2 SYGVKD. DNA for the CDR3: TGTGCCATCAGTGAGTCAAGGGAGAGTTTTGCGTCACGGCAGGCCTACGAGCAGTACTTC. It encodes CAISESRESFASRQAYEQYF.

The rearrangement links TRBV6-5 to TRBJ1-4; 8 positions match TRBD1. Germline lookup yields CDR1 MNHEY and CDR2 SVGAGI. The CDR3 runs 15 residues. V shed 7 bases and J 8 bases; nucleotides not matched to a gene: 12. CDR3 residues: CASNIRTGRGEKLFF. CDR3 nucleotides: TGTGCCAGCAACATCAGGACAGGGAGAGGGGAAAAACTGTTTTTT.